This TCR beta chain appears in the sequencing data of a study of T cell changes during pregnancy in multiple sclerosis. Here immunoSEQ multiplex PCR was the method, and the copy in TCRdb shows in-frame clones only, minus some. This sample carries over 65,000 clones, roughly 90% of them seen once, and the ten largest clones take over 2%. CDR1 and CDR2 (germline): SGHRS, YFSETQ. There are 15 residues in the CDR3. Trimming cost V 6 bases and J 0 bases, with 10 bases left between them. V gene TRBV5-1 combines with J gene TRBJ2-6; tentative D call: TRBD1 (7 bases). Specimen: peripheral blood, collected in the first trimester of pregnancy. This receptor was obtained from a female donor with multiple sclerosis, enrolled in a pregnancy study. The DNA of the CDR3 is TGCGCCAGCACAGGGGGAGGCTCTGGGGCCAACGTCCTGACTTTC. This codes for CASTGGGSGANVLTF.